Listed below are T cell receptor beta chains from one sample, sequenced in a study of blood T cell repertoires in COVID-19. The method was immunoSEQ multiplex PCR; TCRdb's version includes in-frame clones alone and lacks a portion of them. The sample carries around 300,000 clones, roughly 88% recorded once. Material for sequencing was peripheral blood. The receptor source for this set is a woman aged 25 to 39 with active or convalescent COVID-19. The CDR3 runs from the conserved cysteine through the conserved F or W. Each record gives: V gene, D gene, clone size, J gene, CDR3 length, CDR3 protein, CDR3 DNA. D genes are given only for firm matches. Rows give clone size only sometimes, using once, few, many, or a class for an expanded clone.

TRBV19	TRBD2	-	TRBJ2-3	15	CASSPPGLAYDTQYF	TGTGCCAGTAGTCCCCCGGGACTAGCATATGATACGCAGTATTTT
TRBV6-2/TRBV6-3	TRBD1	-	TRBJ2-2	18	CASSSEKGGGRGTGELFF	TGTGCCAGCAGTTCGGAAAAAGGGGGCGGACGCGGCACCGGGGAGCTGTTTTTT
TRBV5-6	TRBD2	-	TRBJ2-1	15	CASRTLAGGYNEQFF	TGTGCCAGCAGGACACTAGCGGGGGGCTACAATGAGCAGTTCTTC
TRBV7-2	TRBD2	-	TRBJ2-5	16	CASSLARLTSAETQYF	TGTGCCAGCAGCTTAGCGCGATTAACTAGCGCAGAGACCCAGTACTTC
TRBV5-1	-	few	TRBJ1-1	13	CASSLNTNTEAFF	TGCGCCAGCAGCTTGAACACCAACACTGAAGCTTTCTTT
TRBV15	-	-	TRBJ1-5	16	CATSRENFNSNQPQHF	TGTGCCACCAGCAGAGAGAACTTTAATAGCAATCAGCCCCAGCATTTT
TRBV5-6	-	-	TRBJ2-1	15	CASSLWEFGYNEQFF	TGTGCCAGCAGCTTGTGGGAGTTTGGGTACAATGAGCAGTTCTTC
TRBV2	TRBD2	-	TRBJ2-1	15	CASNGLAGGPNEQFF	TGTGCCAGCAATGGACTAGCGGGGGGGCCAAATGAGCAGTTCTTC
TRBV30	-	-	TRBJ1-3	13	CAWSVRGRDTIYF	TGTGCCTGGAGTGTACGCGGTCGGGACACCATATATTTT
TRBV6-5	-	-	TRBJ1-2	14	CASSTVGGIYRYTF	TGTGCCAGCAGCACCGTCGGGGGGATCTATCGCTACACCTTC
TRBV2	-	-	TRBJ1-6	15	CASSVGSSYNSPLHF	TGTGCCAGCAGTGTGGGGAGCTCCTATAATTCACCCCTCCACTTT
TRBV7-2	TRBD2	once	TRBJ2-1	16	CASSPWAASGGNEQFF	TGTGCCAGCAGTCCGTGGGCGGCTAGCGGGGGTAATGAGCAGTTCTTC
TRBV5-4	-	-	TRBJ2-2	14	CASSQDRHPGELFF	TGTGCCAGCAGTCAAGACAGGCATCCCGGGGAGCTGTTTTTT
TRBV6-1	-	-	TRBJ1-3	14	CASSDGVSGNTIYF	TGTGCCAGCAGTGACGGAGTCTCCGGAAACACCATATATTTT
TRBV11-3	TRBD1	-	TRBJ2-3	15	CASSERQGSTDTQYF	TGTGCCAGCAGCGAGCGACAGGGTAGCACAGATACGCAGTATTTT
TRBV9	-	once	TRBJ1-5	12	CASGPSNQPQHF	TGTGCCAGCGGGCCCAGCAATCAGCCCCAGCATTTT
TRBV7-2	TRBD1	-	TRBJ2-7	13	CASSTYRGRVQYF	TGTGCCAGCAGCACATACAGGGGGCGCGTGCAGTACTTC
TRBV7-2	-	-	TRBJ2-7	15	CASSLGLILSYEQYF	TGTGCCAGCAGCCTAGGACTTATCCTTTCCTACGAGCAGTACTTC